Detailed here is one T cell receptor beta chain. This CDR3 is built from 17 residues. Looked up from germline, CDR1 is LGHDT and CDR2 is YNNKEL (reference sequence). The J segment lost 0 bases and the V segment lost 3 bases, leaving 7 bases of the junction unmatched. This record comes from a study of blood T cell repertoires in COVID-19. The assay was immunoSEQ multiplex PCR, and TCRdb's table has in-frame clones only and misses some. The top ten hold 0.94% of the sample, which has 270,000 or so clones, roughly nine tenths seen once. The sequence was obtained from a woman between 35 and 50 years old who had recovered from COVID-19. The source material was peripheral blood. J is TRBJ2-2 and V is TRBV3-1 (or the pseudogene TRBV3-2), with 7 nucleotides matching TRBD2. The CDR3 DNA reads TGTGCCAGCAGCCATGGCGGGAGAGGCGCGAACACCGGGGAGCTGTTTTTT. As protein: CASSHGGRGANTGELFF.